Listed here are 6 T cell receptor beta chains from one sample, sequenced in a study of spatial heterogeneity in lung cancer. Documented time point: sample taken at primary tumor resection. Antigens of these TCRs are unknown. The study's findings and limits: For expanded intratumoral alpha and beta TCRs, counts tracked tumor mutation counts.

TCRdb re-called the 5' RACE reads with MiXCR, one entry per CDR3 protein. Of fewer than 10,000 distinct CDR3 sequences detected, over 6.5% appear once; the ten largest clones hold 15% to 20%. This sample comprised lung tumor tissue, obtained at surgery. These receptors were taken from a female donor with early-stage non-small cell lung cancer.

This clonotype is labeled as medium-sized (0.01 to 0.1%). J is TRBJ2-1 and V is TRBV7-9; weak D call: TRBD1 (6 bases). Germline assignment: CDR1 SEHNR and CDR2 FQNEAQ (reference sequence). V lost 2 bases to trimming and J lost 9 bases, with 14 bases between them. The CDR3 spans 14 residues. The CDR3, as DNA: TGTGCCAGCAGCTTACACAGGGACGACCCTGAGCAGTTCTTC. As protein: CASSLHRDDPEQFF.

This clonotype has a count of ten or more. The V and J genes are TRBV12-3 or TRBV12-4 and TRBJ1-2; D unclear. The CDR3 loop spans 11 amino acids. V was shortened by 8 bases and J by 7 bases, with 11 bases between the two germline ends. The CDR3 DNA reads as TGTGCCAGCGCGCGAGAGTCTGGCTACACCTTC. The encoded protein is CASARESGYTF.

This clonotype was observed many times. V and J are TRBV5-1 and TRBJ2-1; the match to TRBD2 covers 9 bases. The V and J ends lost 0 bases and 3 bases, in that order; junction bases with no gene match: 4. Germline loops: CDR1 SGHRS, CDR2 YFSETQ. CDR3 length: 16 amino acids. CDR3 amino acids: CASSLGGLAGYNEQFF. In DNA, the CDR3 is TGCGCCAGCAGCTTGGGGGGACTAGCCGGCTACAATGAGCAGTTCTTC.

This clonotype was detected ten times or more. The J gene is TRBJ1-2, the V gene TRBV19; weak D call: TRBD1 (5 bases). V gave up 7 bases and J gave up 7 bases, with 19 bases separating them. The germline V gene has CDR1 LNHDA and CDR2 SQIVND (reference sequence). The CDR3 spans 14 residues. The CDR3 nucleotides are TGTGCCAGTACCCCGACAGACCGGCATGTTGGCTACACCTTC. This translates into CASTPTDRHVGYTF.

This clonotype was counted many times. The chain joins TRBV5-1 to TRBJ1-1; unclear D gene. Trimming pared 5 bases from V and 1 base from J, leaving 9 bases between. Germline values: CDR1 SGHRS, CDR2 YFSETQ. The CDR3 runs to 13 residues. Here the CDR3 reads CASRVDGNTEAFF. CDR3 DNA sequence: TGCGCCAGCAGAGTGGACGGGAACACTGAAGCTTTCTTT.

This clonotype has at least ten counts. The chain employs TRBV3-1 and TRBJ2-1, with D tentatively TRBD1 (5 bases). The V end was cut by 4 bases, the J end by 8 bases, with 15 bases between. The V gene's germline CDR1 is LGHDT and CDR2 YNNKEL (reference sequence). The CDR3 sequence is 14 residues long. CDR3 loop: CASSRGAQGDEQFF. The CDR3 DNA sequence: TGTGCCAGCAGCCGGGGTGCCCAGGGCGATGAGCAGTTCTTC.